This TCR beta chain originates from a study of shared clonotypes between healthy human individuals. Study-wide findings and caveats: Investigators collected only blood, and repertoires in tissues likely differ.

The repertoire was sequenced with immunoSEQ multiplex PCR; TCRdb's copy has only in-frame clones and lacks some. There are about 380,000 clones in the sample; 90% to 98% occur only once, and more than 0.3% lies in the top ten. The CDR3 has 15 amino acids. CDR1 ENHRY and CDR2 SYGVKD come from the germline V gene. The V and J ends lost 10 bases and 2 bases, in that order; junction bases with no gene match: 8. This clone was found once. The antigen is unknown. Donors had no recently reported acute infections or vaccinations and were HIV-negative. The TCR sequence derives from a man aged 25 to 45 in good health. The chain uses TRBV10-3 and TRBJ2-3, with 11 bases that match TRBD2. The sequenced material came from memory CD8+ T cells sorted from blood. Described subset: CD45RO+ cells pooled with CCR7-negative TemRA cells. CDR3 protein: CATGGTSGATDTQYF. DNA for the CDR3: TGTGCCACCGGGGGGACTAGCGGAGCCACAGATACGCAGTATTTT.